This note documents a single T cell receptor (beta chain) sequence. This sample stems from a study of blood T cell repertoires in COVID-19. Either two negative PCRs, clearance, or symptom resolution qualified Cohort 3 donors as recovered. Per the original methods: Estimation of nucleated cell counts was performed using reference gene primer amplification. The assay was immunoSEQ multiplex PCR, and TCRdb's table has in-frame clones only and misses some. V and J calls and clone size are those listed in that table; D and trimming were worked out from the DNA. The sample contains more than 300,000 clones, around four fifths of which appear only once. This CDR3 comprises 16 residues. Losses at the gene ends were 4 bases for V and 3 bases for J; bases not matched to a gene: 7. CDR1 is MNHEY, CDR2 SVGAGI, per germline.

The sequence was obtained from a woman between 50 and 59 years old who had recovered from COVID-19. The chain carries TRBV6-5 and TRBJ2-1, with TRBD1 matching 9 bases. Sequencing was carried out using PBMCs or T cells enriched from blood (not recorded which). In DNA, the CDR3 is TGTGCCAGCAGTTTGAACAGGGGGCTCCACTACAATGAGCAGTTCTTC. This gives the protein CASSLNRGLHYNEQFF.